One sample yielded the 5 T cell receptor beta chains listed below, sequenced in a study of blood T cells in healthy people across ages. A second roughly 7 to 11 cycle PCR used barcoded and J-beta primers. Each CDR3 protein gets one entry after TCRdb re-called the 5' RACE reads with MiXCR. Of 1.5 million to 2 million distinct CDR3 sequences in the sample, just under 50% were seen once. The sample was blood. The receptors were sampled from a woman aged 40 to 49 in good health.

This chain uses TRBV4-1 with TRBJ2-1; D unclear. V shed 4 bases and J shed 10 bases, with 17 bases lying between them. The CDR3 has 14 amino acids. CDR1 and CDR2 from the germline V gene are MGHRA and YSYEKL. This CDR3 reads CASSPPGLEREQFF. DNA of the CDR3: TGCGCCAGCAGCCCCCCCGGGCTGGAGAGAGAGCAGTTCTTC.

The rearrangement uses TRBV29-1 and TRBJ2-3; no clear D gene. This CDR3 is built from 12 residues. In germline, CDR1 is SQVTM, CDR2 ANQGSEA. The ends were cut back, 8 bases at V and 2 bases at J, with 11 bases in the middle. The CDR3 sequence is CSFTNHTDTQYF. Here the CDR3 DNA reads TGCAGCTTCACGAACCACACAGATACGCAGTATTTT.

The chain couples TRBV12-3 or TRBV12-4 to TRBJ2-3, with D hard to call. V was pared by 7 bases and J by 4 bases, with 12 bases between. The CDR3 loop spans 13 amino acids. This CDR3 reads CASTVPWADTQYF. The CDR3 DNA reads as TGTGCCAGCACCGTCCCTTGGGCAGATACGCAGTATTTT.

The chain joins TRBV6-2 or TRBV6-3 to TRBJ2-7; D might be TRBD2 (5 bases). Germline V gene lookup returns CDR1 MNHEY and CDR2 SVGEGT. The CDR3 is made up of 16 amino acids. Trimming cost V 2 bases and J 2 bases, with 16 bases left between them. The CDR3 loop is CASSYPNRGATYEQYF. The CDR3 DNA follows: TGTGCCAGCAGTTACCCCAACCGGGGAGCTACCTACGAGCAGTACTTC.

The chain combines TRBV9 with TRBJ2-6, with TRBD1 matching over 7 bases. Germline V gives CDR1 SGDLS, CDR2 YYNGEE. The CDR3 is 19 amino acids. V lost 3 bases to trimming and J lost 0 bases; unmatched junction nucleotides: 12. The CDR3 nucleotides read TGTGCCAGCAGCGACCGGACAGGCTCCTTCCGCTCTGGGGCCAACGTCCTGACTTTC. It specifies CASSDRTGSFRSGANVLTF.